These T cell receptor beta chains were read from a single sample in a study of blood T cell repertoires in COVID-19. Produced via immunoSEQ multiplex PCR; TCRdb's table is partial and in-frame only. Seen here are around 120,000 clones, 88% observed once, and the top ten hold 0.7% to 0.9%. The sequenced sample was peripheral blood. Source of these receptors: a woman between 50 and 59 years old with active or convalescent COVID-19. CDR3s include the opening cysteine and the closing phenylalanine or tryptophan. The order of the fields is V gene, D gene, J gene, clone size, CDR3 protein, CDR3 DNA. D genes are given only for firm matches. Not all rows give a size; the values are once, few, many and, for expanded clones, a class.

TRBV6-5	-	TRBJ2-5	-	CASSSPLVAQYF	TGTGCCAGCAGTTCACCCCTGGTAGCCCAGTACTTC
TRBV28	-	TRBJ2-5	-	CASTRTGQETQYF	TGTGCCAGCACACGGACGGGACAAGAGACCCAGTACTTC
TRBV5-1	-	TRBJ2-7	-	CASSPGQPSSYEQYF	TGCGCCAGCAGCCCCGGACAGCCGAGCTCCTACGAGCAGTACTTC
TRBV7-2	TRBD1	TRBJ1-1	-	CASSSTGFSAFF	TGTGCCAGCAGCTCGACAGGGTTTAGTGCTTTCTTT
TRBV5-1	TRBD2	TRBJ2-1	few	CASSPAGAGGEMGQFF	TGCGCCAGCAGCCCAGCGGGGGCGGGAGGGGAGATGGGGCAGTTCTTC
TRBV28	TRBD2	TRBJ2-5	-	CASSPRLAGTQETQYF	TGTGCCAGCAGTCCTAGACTAGCGGGAACACAAGAGACCCAGTACTTC
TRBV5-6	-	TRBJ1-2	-	CASSPVIGYGYTF	TGTGCCAGCAGCCCTGTCATCGGCTATGGCTACACCTTC
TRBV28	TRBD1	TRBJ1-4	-	CASRLGQGTNEKLFF	TGTGCCAGCAGGTTAGGACAGGGAACTAATGAAAAACTGTTTTTT
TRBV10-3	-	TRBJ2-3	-	CAISEEPSSTDTQYF	TGTGCCATCAGTGAGGAGCCTTCTAGCACAGATACGCAGTATTTT
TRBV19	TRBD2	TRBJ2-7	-	CASSRTGTSGEQYF	TGTGCCAGTAGTAGAACCGGGACTAGCGGCGAGCAGTACTTC